This TCR beta chain came from a study of T cell responses to AZD1222 COVID-19 vaccine (dated by TCRdb to 2020 to 2023). At the level of the whole study: Because spike-specific TCR depth and breadth did not differ between the two schedules, AZD1222 recipients who got a second dose at roughly 4 weeks were pooled with those who got a second dose at roughly 12 weeks. A total of 233 trial participants underwent TCR sequencing, of whom 207 had received two doses of AZD1222 and some 25 had received two doses of the MenACWY control vaccine. Trial participants were enrolled by age into subgroups of 18-55, 56-69 and 70-plus years, and around 150, 29 and 61 TCR-sequenced participants, respectively, were included in these subgroups. Results the study describes overall, beyond this receptor: A significant rise in spike-specific TCR breadth and depth was observed after two AZD1222 doses relative to day 0 and relative to MenACWY recipients. Conclusions about previously exposed vaccinees are limited because only six or seven AZD1222 recipients were SARS-CoV-2 seropositive at baseline. The whole spike protein was spanned by vaccine-associated CD4 TCRs, and dominant responses were seen in regions 160-218 and 743-854. Nearly half of unique spike-specific TCRs reportedly recognized epitopes outside regions mutated in the B.1.351 and B.1.1.7 variants. In the small 56-69-year group, the increase in depth fell short of significance, most likely because of low power. No day 14 peak-response samples were available, so repertoires were characterized only after the peak T cell response. Participants were mostly white British, with more females than males. The authors suggested clonal diversity may have been underestimated.

For this clone: The antigen it recognizes is unknown. Base qualities are not recorded, but no much larger clone differs from it by a single base.

The time point label, as the study defines it: baseline before first vaccination. The vaccinee samples were drawn from two UK trials, COV001 and COV002, one of which was a single-blind randomized controlled phase 2/3 trial testing AZD1222 (ChAdOx1 nCoV-19) in healthy adults. For TCRbeta chain sequencing, PBMC samples were collected from trial participants at day 0 and at day 28 after the second dose. The CDR3 regions of human TCRbeta chains were analyzed by immunosequencing. On the authors' methods: Repertoire TCRs were matched against a reference library of SARS-CoV-2-specific TCRs generated with the MIRA antigen-specificity platform. Breadth meant the fraction of unique TCRs that were SARS-CoV-2-associated, whereas depth meant the fraction of total T cells that were SARS-CoV-2-associated. Using the MIRA data, each spike-specific TCR was assigned both to the spike region to which the TCR was reactive and to a CD4 or CD8 class. Log10-transformed breadth and depth values were compared by one-way ANOVA with Sidak's multiple comparisons tests. The table was pulled from immuneACCESS by TCRdb, which kept in-frame rearrangements only. Such tables lose some clones; where checked, under half of the loss comes from unresolved V genes, and the rest has no known cause. That table is the source of V, J and clone size, and D and trimming were worked out from the DNA. The sample table contains roughly 120,000 clones; only one count was recorded for around 88% of them. The top ten hold 4.5% to 5% of the sample.

CDR1 is given as SEHNR and CDR2 as FQNEAQ, both from the germline V gene (reference sequence). The CDR3 covers 15 residues, taking in both the cysteine and the phenylalanine. Of all the DNA, just the CDR3 is kept, 45 bases in frame from base 1. V and J lose 5 bases and 6 bases, and a span of 19 bases separates them. This sample comprised peripheral blood, obtained on day 0 of AZD1222 vaccination. Recombination linked TRBV7-9 to TRBJ1-1; TRBD1 is possibly the D segment (6 matching bases). The source of this sequence is an adult in good health. CDR3 reads: CASSARDISLSEAFF. The sequence in DNA is TGTGCCAGCAGCGCCCGGGACATCTCTTTGTCTGAAGCTTTCTTT.